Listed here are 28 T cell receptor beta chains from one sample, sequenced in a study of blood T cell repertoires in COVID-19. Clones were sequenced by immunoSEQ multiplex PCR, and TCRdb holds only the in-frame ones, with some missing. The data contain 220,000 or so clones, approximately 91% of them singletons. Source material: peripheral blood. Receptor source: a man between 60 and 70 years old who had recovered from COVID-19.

The chain's CDR3 is CASSKSGGDLYGYTF. CDR3 coding DNA: TGTGCCAGCAGTAAATCAGGGGGCGACCTTTATGGCTACACCTTC. The rearrangement links TRBV6-8 to TRBJ1-2; 8 bases are shared with TRBD1. The V segment lost 5 bases and the J segment 5 bases; nucleotides outside the gene matches: 10. The CDR3 has 15 amino acids. Germline V CDR1 and CDR2: MNHGY, SAAAGT.

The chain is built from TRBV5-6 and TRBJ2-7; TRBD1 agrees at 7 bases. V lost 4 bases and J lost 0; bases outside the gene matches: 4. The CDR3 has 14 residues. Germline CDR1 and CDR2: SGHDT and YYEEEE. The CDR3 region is CASSIGGDSYEQYF. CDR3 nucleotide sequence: TGTGCCAGCAGCATAGGGGGCGACTCCTACGAGCAGTACTTC.

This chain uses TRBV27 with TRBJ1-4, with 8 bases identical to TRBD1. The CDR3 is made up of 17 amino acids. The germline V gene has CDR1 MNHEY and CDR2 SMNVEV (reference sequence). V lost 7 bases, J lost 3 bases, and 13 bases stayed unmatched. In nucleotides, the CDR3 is TGTGCCAGCACGCGACAGGGGACAGTTTTGGCTAATGAAAAACTGTTTTTT. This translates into CASTRQGTVLANEKLFF. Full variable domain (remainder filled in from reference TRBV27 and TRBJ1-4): EAQVTQNPRYLITVTGKKLTVTCSQNMNHEYMSWYRQDPGLGLRQIYYSMNVEVTDKGDVPEGYKVSRKEKRNFPLILESPSPNQTSLYFCASTRQGTVLANEKLFFGSGTQLSVL.

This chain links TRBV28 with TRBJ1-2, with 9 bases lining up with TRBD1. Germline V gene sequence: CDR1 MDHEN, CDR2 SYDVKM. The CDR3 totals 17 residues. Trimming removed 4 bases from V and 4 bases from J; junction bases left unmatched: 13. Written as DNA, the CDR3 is TGTGCCAGCAGTTCCAGTCCCGGGACAGGGCTGATCTATGGCTACACCTTC. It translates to CASSSSPGTGLIYGYTF.

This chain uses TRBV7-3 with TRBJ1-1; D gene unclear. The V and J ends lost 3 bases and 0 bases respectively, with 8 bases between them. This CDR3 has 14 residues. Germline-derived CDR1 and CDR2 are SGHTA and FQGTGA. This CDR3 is CASSLKLMNTEAFF. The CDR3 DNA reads TGTGCCAGCAGCTTGAAACTCATGAACACTGAAGCTTTCTTT.

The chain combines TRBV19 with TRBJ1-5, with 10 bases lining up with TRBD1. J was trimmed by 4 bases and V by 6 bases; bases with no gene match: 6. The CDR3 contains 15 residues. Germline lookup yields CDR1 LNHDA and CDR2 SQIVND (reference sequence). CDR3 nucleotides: TGTGCCAGTAGCAACGACAGGGGGCGGAATCAGCCCCAGCATTTT. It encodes CASSNDRGRNQPQHF. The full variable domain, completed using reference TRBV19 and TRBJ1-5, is DGGITQSPKYLFRKEGQNVTLSCEQNLNHDAMYWYRQDPGQGLRLIYYSQIVNDFQKGDIAEGYSVSREKKESFPLTVTSAQKNPTAFYLCASSNDRGRNQPQHFGDGTRLSIL.

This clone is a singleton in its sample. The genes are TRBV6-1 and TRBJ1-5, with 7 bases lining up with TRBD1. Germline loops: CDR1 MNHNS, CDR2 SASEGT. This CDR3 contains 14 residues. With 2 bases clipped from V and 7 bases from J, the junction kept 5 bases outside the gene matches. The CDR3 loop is CASSEKGAKQPQHF. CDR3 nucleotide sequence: TGTGCCAGCAGTGAAAAGGGGGCAAAGCAGCCCCAGCATTTT.

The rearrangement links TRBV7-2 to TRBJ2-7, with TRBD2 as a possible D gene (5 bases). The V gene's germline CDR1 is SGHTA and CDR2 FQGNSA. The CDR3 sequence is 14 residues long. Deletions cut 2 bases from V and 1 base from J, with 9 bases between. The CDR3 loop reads CASSLSPGSYEQYF. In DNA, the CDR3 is TGTGCCAGCAGCTTATCCCCGGGGTCCTACGAGCAGTACTTC.

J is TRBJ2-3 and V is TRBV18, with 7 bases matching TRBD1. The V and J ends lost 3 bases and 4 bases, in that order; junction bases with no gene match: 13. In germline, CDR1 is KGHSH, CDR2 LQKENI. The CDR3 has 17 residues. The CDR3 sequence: CASSPSIRQGRADTQYF. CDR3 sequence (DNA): TGTGCCAGCTCACCCTCGATTCGACAGGGAAGGGCAGATACGCAGTATTTT.

In nucleotides, the CDR3 is TGTGCCAGCAGCCCCGACAGGGACGGTTATTCAGTGGGTTGGAATGAGCAGTTCTTC. This encodes CASSPDRDGYSVGWNEQFF. This rearrangement joins TRBV6-2 or TRBV6-3 to TRBJ2-1, with 7 positions matching TRBD1. CDR3 size: 19 residues. V lost 6 bases and J lost 7; bases outside the gene matches: 24. Germline CDR1 is MNHEY and CDR2 is SVGEGT.

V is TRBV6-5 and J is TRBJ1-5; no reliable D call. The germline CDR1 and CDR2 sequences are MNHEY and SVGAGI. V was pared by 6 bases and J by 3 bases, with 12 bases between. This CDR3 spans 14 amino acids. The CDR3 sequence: CASSPGWDNQPQHF. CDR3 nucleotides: TGTGCCAGCAGCCCGGGGTGGGACAATCAGCCCCAGCATTTT.

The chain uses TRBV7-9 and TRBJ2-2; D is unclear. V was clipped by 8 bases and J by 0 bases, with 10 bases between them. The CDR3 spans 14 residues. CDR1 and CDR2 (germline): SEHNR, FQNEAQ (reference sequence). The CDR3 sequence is CASSAYANTGELFF. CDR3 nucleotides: TGTGCCAGCTCAGCGTATGCGAACACCGGGGAGCTGTTTTTT.

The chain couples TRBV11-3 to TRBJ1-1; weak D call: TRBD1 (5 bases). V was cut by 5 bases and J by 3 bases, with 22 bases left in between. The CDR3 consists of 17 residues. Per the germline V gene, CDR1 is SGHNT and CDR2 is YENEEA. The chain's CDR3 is CASSPKGAGIRDTEAFF. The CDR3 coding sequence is TGTGCCAGCAGCCCAAAAGGGGCGGGAATTCGGGACACTGAAGCTTTCTTT.

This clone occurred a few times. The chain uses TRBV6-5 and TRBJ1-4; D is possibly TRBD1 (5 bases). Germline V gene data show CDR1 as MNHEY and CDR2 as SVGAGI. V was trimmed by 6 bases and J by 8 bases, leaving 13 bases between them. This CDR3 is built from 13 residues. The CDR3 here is CASSRTWGEKLFF. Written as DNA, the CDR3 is TGTGCCAGCAGCCGGACATGGGGAGAAAAACTGTTTTTT.

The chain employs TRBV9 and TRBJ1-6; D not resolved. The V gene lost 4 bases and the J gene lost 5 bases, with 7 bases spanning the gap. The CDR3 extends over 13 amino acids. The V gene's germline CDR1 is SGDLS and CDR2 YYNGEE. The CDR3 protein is CASSRVDNSPLHF. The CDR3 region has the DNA TGTGCCAGCAGCCGGGTGGATAATTCACCCCTCCACTTT.

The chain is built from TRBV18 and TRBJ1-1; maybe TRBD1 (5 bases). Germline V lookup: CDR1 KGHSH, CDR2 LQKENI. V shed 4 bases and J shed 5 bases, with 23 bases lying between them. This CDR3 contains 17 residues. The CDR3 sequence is CASSQNLDIREYTEAFF. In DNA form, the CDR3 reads TGTGCCAGCTCACAAAACCTGGACATCCGCGAGTATACTGAAGCTTTCTTT. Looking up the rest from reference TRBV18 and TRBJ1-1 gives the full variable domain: NAGVMQNPRHLVRRRGQEARLRCSPMKGHSHVYWYRQLPEEGLKFMVYLQKENIIDESGMPKERFSAEFPKEGPSILRIQQVVRGDSAAYFCASSQNLDIREYTEAFFGQGTRLTVV.

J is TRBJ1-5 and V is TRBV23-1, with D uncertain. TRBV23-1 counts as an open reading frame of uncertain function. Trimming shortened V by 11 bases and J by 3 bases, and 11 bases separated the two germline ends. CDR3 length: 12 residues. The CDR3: CAQGGYNQPQHF. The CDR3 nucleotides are TGCGCCCAAGGAGGATACAATCAGCCCCAGCATTTT.

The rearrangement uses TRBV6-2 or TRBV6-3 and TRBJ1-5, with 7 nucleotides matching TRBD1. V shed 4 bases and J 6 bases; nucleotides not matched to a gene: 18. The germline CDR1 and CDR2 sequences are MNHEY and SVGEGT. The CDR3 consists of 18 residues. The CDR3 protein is CASSFRDRGIYLRQPQHF. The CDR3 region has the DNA TGTGCCAGCAGTTTCCGGGACAGAGGAATTTATCTGCGTCAGCCCCAGCATTTT.

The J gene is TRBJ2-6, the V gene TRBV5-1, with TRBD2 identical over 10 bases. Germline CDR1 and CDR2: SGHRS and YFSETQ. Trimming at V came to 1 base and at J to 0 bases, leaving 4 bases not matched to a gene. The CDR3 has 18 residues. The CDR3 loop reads CASSLWASGSSGANVLTF. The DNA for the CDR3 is TGCGCCAGCAGCTTGTGGGCTAGCGGGAGCTCTGGGGCCAACGTCCTGACTTTC. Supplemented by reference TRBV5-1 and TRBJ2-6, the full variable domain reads KAGVTQTPRYLIKTRGQQVTLSCSPISGHRSVSWYQQTPGQGLQFLFEYFSETQRNKGNFPGRFSGRQFSNSRSEMNVSTLELGDSALYLCASSLWASGSSGANVLTFGAGSRLTVL.

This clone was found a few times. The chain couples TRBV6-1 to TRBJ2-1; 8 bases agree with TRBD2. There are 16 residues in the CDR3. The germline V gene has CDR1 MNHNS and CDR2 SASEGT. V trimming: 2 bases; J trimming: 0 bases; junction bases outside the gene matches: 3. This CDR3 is CASSELAGGSYNEQFF. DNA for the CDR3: TGTGCCAGCAGTGAACTGGCGGGAGGCTCCTACAATGAGCAGTTCTTC.

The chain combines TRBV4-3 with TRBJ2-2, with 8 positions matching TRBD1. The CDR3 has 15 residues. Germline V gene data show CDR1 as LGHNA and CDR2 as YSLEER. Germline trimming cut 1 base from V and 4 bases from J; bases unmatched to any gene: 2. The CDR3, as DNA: TGCGCCAGCAGCCAAGCAGGGGGCCGCACCGGGGAGCTGTTTTTT. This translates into CASSQAGGRTGELFF.

This CDR3 is CATGTSEQYF. CDR3 in DNA: TGTGCCACCGGGACAAGCGAGCAGTACTTC. The rearrangement uses TRBV10-3 and TRBJ2-7; tentative D call: TRBD1 (6 bases). V shed 10 bases and J shed 6 bases, with 10 bases lying between them. CDR3 size: 10 residues. Germline V gene data show CDR1 as ENHRY and CDR2 as SYGVKD.

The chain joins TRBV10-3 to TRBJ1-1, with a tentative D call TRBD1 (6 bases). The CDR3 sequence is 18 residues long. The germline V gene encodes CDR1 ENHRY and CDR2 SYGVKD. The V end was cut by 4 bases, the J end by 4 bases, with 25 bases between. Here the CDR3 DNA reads TGTGCCATCAGTGCGGTCCACAGGGCGACGGATTTGGGCACTGAAGCTTTCTTT. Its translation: CAISAVHRATDLGTEAFF.

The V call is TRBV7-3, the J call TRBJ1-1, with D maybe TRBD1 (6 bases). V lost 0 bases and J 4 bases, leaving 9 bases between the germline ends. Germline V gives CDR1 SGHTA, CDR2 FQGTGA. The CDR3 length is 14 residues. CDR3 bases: TGTGCCAGCAGCTTAACGGACAGACTCACTGAAGCTTTCTTT. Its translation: CASSLTDRLTEAFF.

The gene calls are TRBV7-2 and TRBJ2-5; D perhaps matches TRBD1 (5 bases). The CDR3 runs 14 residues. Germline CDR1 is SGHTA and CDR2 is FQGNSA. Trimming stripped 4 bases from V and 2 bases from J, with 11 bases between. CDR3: CASSSETDQETQYF. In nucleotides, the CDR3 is TGTGCCAGCAGCTCCGAGACAGATCAAGAGACCCAGTACTTC.

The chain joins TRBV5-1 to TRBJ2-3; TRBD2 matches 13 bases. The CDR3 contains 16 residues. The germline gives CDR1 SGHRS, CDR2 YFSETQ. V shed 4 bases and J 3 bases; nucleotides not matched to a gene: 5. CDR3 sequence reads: CASSPGTSGETDTQYF. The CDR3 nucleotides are TGCGCCAGCAGCCCCGGGACTAGCGGGGAGACAGATACGCAGTATTTT.

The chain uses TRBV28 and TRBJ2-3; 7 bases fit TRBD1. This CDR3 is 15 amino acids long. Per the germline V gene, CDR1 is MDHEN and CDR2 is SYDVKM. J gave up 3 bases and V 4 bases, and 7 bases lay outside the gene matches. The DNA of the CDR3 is TGTGCCAGCAGTTCGGGACAGCTGGTTACAGATACGCAGTATTTT. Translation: CASSSGQLVTDTQYF.

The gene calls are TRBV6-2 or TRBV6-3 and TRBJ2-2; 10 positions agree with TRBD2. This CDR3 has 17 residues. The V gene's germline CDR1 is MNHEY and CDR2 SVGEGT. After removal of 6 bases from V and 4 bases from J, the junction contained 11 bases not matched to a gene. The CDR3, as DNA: TGTGCCAGCAGCTTCCCAATAGCGGGAGGAAGCACCGGGGAGCTGTTTTTT. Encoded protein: CASSFPIAGGSTGELFF.